This T cell receptor (beta chain) came from a study of T cells in Graves' hyperthyroidism and ophthalmopathy. This clonotype was counted between two and nine times. CDR1 is SNHLY, CDR2 FYNNEI, per germline. The CDR3 has 18 amino acids. Trimming cost V 3 bases and J 3 bases; bases outside gene matches: 11. Isolation of PBMCs was performed on roughly 9 ml fresh peripheral blood. From RNA transcripts, TCR beta CDR3 regions were amplified. Initially, a first-round RT-PCR of the TCR CDR3 employed the HTBI primer set. Each CDR3 protein is one row after TCRdb ran MiXCR on the multiplex PCR reads. Of around 420,000 distinct CDR3 sequences in the sample, 15% to 18% were seen once.

This receptor was taken from a woman younger than 35 with Graves' hyperthyroidism. The sample comprised blood. V gene TRBV2 combines with J gene TRBJ2-2; 9 bases align to TRBD2. In DNA, the CDR3 is TGTGCCAGCAGTGATTCGGGCGGGGGGGCTATCGACACCGGGGAGCTGTTTTTT. Translating it yields CASSDSGGGAIDTGELFF.